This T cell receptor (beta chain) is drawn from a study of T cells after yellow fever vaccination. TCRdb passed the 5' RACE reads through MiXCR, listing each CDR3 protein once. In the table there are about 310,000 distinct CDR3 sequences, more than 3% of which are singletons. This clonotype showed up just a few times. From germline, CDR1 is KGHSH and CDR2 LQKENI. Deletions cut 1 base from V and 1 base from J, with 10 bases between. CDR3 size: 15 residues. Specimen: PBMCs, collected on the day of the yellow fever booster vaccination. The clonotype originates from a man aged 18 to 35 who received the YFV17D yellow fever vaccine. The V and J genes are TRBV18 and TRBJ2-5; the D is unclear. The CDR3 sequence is CASSPLWGSQETQYF. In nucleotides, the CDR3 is TGTGCCAGCTCACCACTGTGGGGATCCCAAGAGACCCAGTACTTC.